This TCR beta chain was retrieved from a study of T-cell memory formation after mild COVID-19. Study-wide points: Several responding clones turned up in pre-infection memory, indicating that cross-reactive memory may have taken part.

This clonotype has more than one count but fewer than ten. The antigen is undetermined. TCRdb reprocessed the 5' RACE reads via MiXCR and lists one record per CDR3 protein. The table has about half a million distinct CDR3 sequences, 15% to 20% seen once; the top ten hold roughly an eighth. The CDR3 is 14 residues long. J was trimmed by 7 bases and V by 1 base; bases with no gene match: 4. The germline V gene encodes CDR1 SQVTM and CDR2 ANQGSEA. The chain joins TRBV29-1 to TRBJ2-1, with TRBD2 matching over 10 bases. The receptor was isolated from an adult woman who had mild COVID-19 (a few samples of this study predate the infection). Cell type and time point are not known. What was sequenced was PBMCs or a T cell subset sorted from them (not recorded which). This CDR3 reads CSVEGSGRVNEQFF. CDR3 sequence (DNA): TGCAGCGTTGAAGGCAGCGGGAGGGTTAATGAGCAGTTCTTC.